The 30 T cell receptor beta chains given below trace back to one sample, sequenced in a study of early stage breast cancer tumors. TCRdb keeps only in-frame clones here, not all; method: immunoSEQ multiplex PCR. The sample has nearly 70,000 clones; around 80% are singletons. The sequenced material came from blood. The receptors originated from a person aged 40-50 years with breast cancer.

The rearrangement joins TRBV19 to TRBJ2-7; 12 bases fit TRBD1. The length of the CDR3 is 15 residues. Germline V gives CDR1 LNHDA, CDR2 SQIVND (reference sequence). Germline trimming cut 3 bases from V and 5 bases from J; bases unmatched to any gene: 5. CDR3 protein: CASSIPGTGGDEQYF. In DNA form, the CDR3 reads TGTGCCAGTAGTATCCCCGGGACAGGGGGCGACGAGCAGTACTTC. The whole variable domain, filled in from reference TRBV19 and TRBJ2-7, reads DGGITQSPKYLFRKEGQNVTLSCEQNLNHDAMYWYRQDPGQGLRLIYYSQIVNDFQKGDIAEGYSVSREKKESFPLTVTSAQKNPTAFYLCASSIPGTGGDEQYFGPGTRLTVT.

The V and J genes are TRBV6-1 and TRBJ2-1; weak D call: TRBD2 (6 bases). The V end was cut by 2 bases, the J end by 15 bases, with 17 bases between. Germline V CDR1 and CDR2: MNHNS, SASEGT. The CDR3 loop spans 13 amino acids. CDR3 nucleotide sequence: TGTGCCAGCAGTGAACGGGAGCGTTTGGGGGGGTTCTTC. This codes for CASSERERLGGFF.

This clone was counted a few times. V usage is TRBV9 and J usage is TRBJ2-2; 9 nucleotides align to TRBD1. The V gene end was trimmed by 4 bases and the J gene end by 5 bases; junction bases not matched to a gene: 6. Germline CDR1 reads SGDLS; CDR2 reads YYNGEE. This CDR3 is 15 amino acids long. The CDR3 protein is CASSPGQGSTGELFF. The CDR3 DNA follows: TGTGCCAGCAGCCCCGGACAGGGGAGTACCGGGGAGCTGTTTTTT.

This clone has only a few counts. V and J are TRBV5-8 and TRBJ1-5, with D perhaps matching TRBD1 (5 bases). The CDR3 loop spans 15 amino acids. Germline V gives CDR1 SGHTS, CDR2 YDEGEE. The ends were cut back, 7 bases at V and 1 base at J, with 15 bases in the middle. This CDR3 is CASGQRGVSNQPQHF. The CDR3 nucleotides read TGTGCCAGCGGCCAAAGAGGGGTCAGCAATCAGCCCCAGCATTTT.

CDR3 nucleotides: TGCGCCAGCAGCCAAGCTCAAAACATGAACACTGAAGCTTTCTTT. Amino acids: CASSQAQNMNTEAFF. V usage is TRBV4-1 and J usage is TRBJ1-1; no firm D call. CDR1 and CDR2 (germline): MGHRA, YSYEKL. V shed 1 base and J shed 0 bases, with 9 bases lying between them. The CDR3 runs to 15 residues.

V and J are TRBV7-9 and TRBJ1-5; 9 bases line up with TRBD1. CDR1 SEHNR and CDR2 FQNEAQ come from the germline V gene (reference sequence). V was clipped by 4 bases and J by 3 bases; unmatched bases: 7. The CDR3 is 16 amino acids. The CDR3 protein is CASSSGTGFNNQPQHF. The DNA of the CDR3 is TGTGCCAGCAGCTCTGGGACAGGGTTTAACAATCAGCCCCAGCATTTT.

The chain links TRBV29-1 to TRBJ2-7; 9 positions agree with TRBD2. After removal of 4 bases from V and 1 base from J, the junction contained 5 bases not matched to a gene. Germline V gene data show CDR1 as SQVTM and CDR2 as ANQGSEA. This CDR3 spans 14 amino acids. CDR3 nucleotides: TGCAGCGTTGTGCATAGCGGGAGATCCTACGAGCAGTACTTC. This gives the protein CSVVHSGRSYEQYF.

The CDR3 reads CASSPRSEQYF. The CDR3 coding sequence is TGTGCCAGCAGTCCAAGAAGCGAGCAGTACTTC. This chain uses TRBV11-2 with TRBJ2-7; D remains unclear. The V end lost 6 bases, the J end lost 6 bases, and 9 bases lay between the germline ends. CDR1 is SGHAT and CDR2 is FQNNGV in the germline V gene. CDR3 length equals 11 residues.

This chain connects TRBV10-1 to TRBJ2-7; D is possibly TRBD1 (5 bases). V gave up 2 bases and J gave up 0 bases, with 8 bases separating them. The length of the CDR3 is 14 residues. Looked up from germline, CDR1 is WNHNN and CDR2 is SYGVQD (reference sequence). CDR3 nucleotide sequence: TGCGCCAGCAGTGAGGCGGACAACTCCTACGAGCAGTACTTC. The encoded protein is CASSEADNSYEQYF.

CDR3 residues: CASLSGSGYEQYF. The CDR3 DNA sequence: TGTGCCAGCCTTAGCGGGAGTGGTTACGAGCAGTACTTC. This chain uses TRBV28 with TRBJ2-7; 9 bases agree with TRBD2. The CDR3 is made up of 13 amino acids. Germline values: CDR1 MDHEN, CDR2 SYDVKM. Unmatched junction bases numbered 6, after V lost 8 bases and J lost 4 bases.

The chain recombines TRBV9 with TRBJ2-3, with TRBD2 matching 7 bases. The length of the CDR3 is 17 residues. In germline, CDR1 is SGDLS, CDR2 YYNGEE. V gave up 1 base and J gave up 3 bases; unmatched junction bases: 11. The CDR3 DNA sequence: TGTGCCAGCAGCGTACTAGGGGTGGGAGGGTCGACAGATACGCAGTATTTT. Its translation is CASSVLGVGGSTDTQYF.

This chain joins TRBV28 and TRBJ1-5, with 7 bases that match TRBD1. The CDR3 consists of 15 residues. Germline trimming cut 5 bases from V and 2 bases from J; bases unmatched to any gene: 6. Germline V gene lookup returns CDR1 MDHEN and CDR2 SYDVKM. The DNA for the CDR3 is TGTGCCAGCAGTCCTGGGACAGCGGGCAATCAGCCCCAGCATTTT. This sequence encodes CASSPGTAGNQPQHF.

This clone was observed once. V and J are TRBV6-6 and TRBJ2-1, with TRBD2 identical over 7 bases. The CDR3 runs to 16 residues. Unmatched junction bases numbered 8, after V lost 6 bases and J lost 0 bases. Per the germline V gene, CDR1 is MNHNY and CDR2 is SVGAGI (reference sequence). CDR3 DNA: TGTGCCAGCAGGCCCGGGGGAGGGGTCTCCTACAATGAGCAGTTCTTC. Translation: CASRPGGGVSYNEQFF.

The rearrangement uses TRBV29-1 and TRBJ2-2, with 13 bases identical to TRBD2. The CDR3 extends over 14 amino acids. Trimming took 7 bases from V and 3 from J; bases not matched to a gene: 2. The germline V gene has CDR1 SQVTM and CDR2 ANQGSEA. Here the CDR3 DNA reads TGCAGCGGGGGACTAGCGGGATACACCGGGGAGCTGTTTTTT. It translates to CSGGLAGYTGELFF.

This chain links TRBV5-4 with TRBJ2-1; D unresolved. V lost 0 bases and J lost 8, with 3 bases in between. The germline gives CDR1 SGHNT, CDR2 YYREEE (reference sequence). This CDR3 is built from 11 residues. DNA for the CDR3: TGTGCCAGCAGCTTGGAATATGAGCAGTTCTTC. Protein: CASSLEYEQFF.

This chain links TRBV19 with TRBJ1-4; D is ambiguous. The V and J ends lost 1 base and 5 bases respectively, with 11 bases between them. This CDR3 is 15 amino acids long. Germline CDR1 and CDR2: LNHDA and SQIVND (reference sequence). The DNA for the CDR3 is TGTGCCAGTAGTATAGCGCATACAGCGAATGAAAAACTGTTTTTT. Its protein product is CASSIAHTANEKLFF.

Only one count was recorded for this clone. V is TRBV2 and J is TRBJ1-3; D call uncertain. CDR1 is SNHLY, CDR2 FYNNEI, per germline. The CDR3 loop spans 10 amino acids. Here the CDR3 reads CAILGNTIYF. The CDR3 DNA reads as TGTGCGATCCTTGGAAACACCATATATTTT.

V and J are TRBV10-1 and TRBJ2-3; no clear D gene. Germline lookup yields CDR1 WNHNN and CDR2 SYGVQD (reference sequence). Between the trimmed V and J ends, which lost 5 bases and 0 bases, there was a span of 3 bases. This CDR3 has 12 amino acids. CDR3 sequence (DNA): TGCGCCAGCAGTACTAGCACAGATACGCAGTATTTT. This sequence encodes CASSTSTDTQYF.

V and J are TRBV5-4 and TRBJ2-7, with TRBD2 identical over 10 bases. CDR1 and CDR2 from the germline V gene are SGHNT and YYREEE (reference sequence). V was pared by 2 bases and J by 6 bases, with 2 bases of the junction left unmatched. The CDR3 sequence is 13 residues long. DNA for the CDR3: TGTGCCAGCAGCTTCGCTAGCGGGGGCGAGCAGTACTTC. Amino acid sequence: CASSFASGGEQYF.

The V call is TRBV5-4, the J call TRBJ2-7, with TRBD2 identical over 9 bases. V lost 0 bases, J lost 3 bases, and 7 bases stayed unmatched. The CDR3 consists of 16 residues. Germline V gives CDR1 SGHNT, CDR2 YYREEE (reference sequence). CDR3 protein: CASSLEGGRDRYEQYF. The CDR3, as DNA: TGTGCCAGCAGCTTGGAAGGCGGGAGGGATCGCTACGAGCAGTACTTC.

This sequence joins TRBV30 and TRBJ2-2; 8 bases fit TRBD2. The V gene's germline CDR1 is GTSNPN and CDR2 SVGIG (reference sequence). The V gene end was trimmed by 0 bases and the J gene end by 4 bases; junction bases not matched to a gene: 4. This CDR3 has 15 residues. The CDR3 nucleotides read TGTGCCTGGAGTGTACCGGGGGGGATCACCGGGGAGCTGTTTTTT. Translation: CAWSVPGGITGELFF.

The chain links TRBV10-3 to TRBJ1-3, with D unresolved. The germline V gene has CDR1 ENHRY and CDR2 SYGVKD. The CDR3 runs to 16 residues. The ends were cut back, 0 bases at V and 8 bases at J, with 17 bases in the middle. This CDR3 is CAISESTSRREDTIYF. In nucleotides, the CDR3 is TGTGCCATCAGTGAGTCGACTAGCAGGAGAGAGGACACCATATATTTT.

V gene TRBV11-3 combines with J gene TRBJ2-3; D is unresolved. V was cut by 2 bases and J by 4 bases, with 7 bases left in between. Germline V gene sequence: CDR1 SGHNT, CDR2 YENEEA. The CDR3 spans 13 residues. The CDR3 sequence is CASSLSLPDTQYF. For the CDR3, the DNA is TGTGCCAGCAGCTTATCACTCCCAGATACGCAGTATTTT.

The rearrangement links TRBV5-4 to TRBJ2-5, with D unclear. V dropped 4 bases and J dropped 2 bases, with 9 bases sitting between them. The CDR3 contains 13 residues. CDR1 and CDR2 (germline): SGHNT, YYREEE (reference sequence). The CDR3 DNA reads TGTGCCAGCAGCCCGGTATTGCAAGAGACCCAGTACTTC. This encodes CASSPVLQETQYF. Full variable domain (outside the CDR3, taken from reference TRBV5-4 and TRBJ2-5): ETGVTQSPTHLIKTRGQQVTLRCSSQSGHNTVSWYQQALGQGPQFIFQYYREEENGRGNFPPRFSGLQFPNYSSELNVNALELDDSALYLCASSPVLQETQYFGPGTRLLVL.

The chain joins TRBV2 to TRBJ2-3; 7 bases agree with TRBD2. Germline V lookup: CDR1 SNHLY, CDR2 FYNNEI. CDR3 length equals 16 residues. The V and J ends lost 2 bases and 0 bases, in that order; junction bases with no gene match: 5. The CDR3 region is CASSELLARSTDTQYF. The CDR3 nucleotides read TGTGCCAGCAGTGAATTACTAGCGAGAAGCACAGATACGCAGTATTTT. Full variable domain (rest looked up from reference TRBV2 and TRBJ2-3): EPEVTQTPSHQVTQMGQEVILRCVPISNHLYFYWYRQILGQKVEFLVSFYNNEISEKSEIFDDQFSVERPDGSNFTLKIRSTKLEDSAMYFCASSELLARSTDTQYFGPGTRLTVL.

The J gene is TRBJ2-3, the V gene TRBV5-1; 10 bases map to TRBD2. The trim removed 5 bases at V and 1 base at J, leaving 13 bases unmatched. Per the germline V gene, CDR1 is SGHRS and CDR2 is YFSETQ. The CDR3 is 18 amino acids. The DNA for the CDR3 is TGCGCCAGCAGGTTGACGCTAGCGGGAGAATCAGGCACAGATACGCAGTATTTT. Protein sequence: CASRLTLAGESGTDTQYF.

This clone was detected a few times. The chain uses TRBV28 and TRBJ1-1; 9 bases line up with TRBD1. Germline loops: CDR1 MDHEN, CDR2 SYDVKM. This CDR3 contains 15 residues. With 3 bases clipped from V and 1 base from J, the junction kept 3 bases outside the gene matches. CDR3 residues: CASSFWTGANTEAFF. CDR3 nucleotides: TGTGCCAGCAGTTTCTGGACAGGGGCGAACACTGAAGCTTTCTTT.

The rearrangement joins TRBV2 to TRBJ2-4; perhaps D is TRBD1 or TRBD2 (5 bases each). This CDR3 has 13 residues. Trimming took off 8 bases at V and 3 bases at J, with 11 bases between the two ends. Germline CDR1 SNHLY, CDR2 FYNNEI. This chain's CDR3 is CASWGFRKNIQYF. DNA for the CDR3: TGTGCCAGCTGGGGGTTTCGCAAAAACATTCAGTACTTC.

The V call is TRBV28, the J call TRBJ2-2, with TRBD1 identical over 8 bases. The CDR3 consists of 19 residues. Germline loops: CDR1 MDHEN, CDR2 SYDVKM. V was clipped by 6 bases and J by 5 bases; unmatched bases: 20. The CDR3 bases are TGTGCCAGCAGAATTTCGAGCTTGACAGGGGATGTAGGGACCGGGGAGCTGTTTTTT. This encodes CASRISSLTGDVGTGELFF.

This clone was observed once. V usage is TRBV29-1 and J usage is TRBJ2-1; D is possibly TRBD2 (6 bases). The CDR3 has 14 residues. The V gene's germline CDR1 is SQVTM and CDR2 ANQGSEA. V lost 0 bases to trimming and J lost 7 bases, with 13 bases between them. CDR3 bases: TGCAGCGTTGAAGATCCCCAGGGACTTAATGAGCAGTTCTTC. Translating it yields CSVEDPQGLNEQFF.